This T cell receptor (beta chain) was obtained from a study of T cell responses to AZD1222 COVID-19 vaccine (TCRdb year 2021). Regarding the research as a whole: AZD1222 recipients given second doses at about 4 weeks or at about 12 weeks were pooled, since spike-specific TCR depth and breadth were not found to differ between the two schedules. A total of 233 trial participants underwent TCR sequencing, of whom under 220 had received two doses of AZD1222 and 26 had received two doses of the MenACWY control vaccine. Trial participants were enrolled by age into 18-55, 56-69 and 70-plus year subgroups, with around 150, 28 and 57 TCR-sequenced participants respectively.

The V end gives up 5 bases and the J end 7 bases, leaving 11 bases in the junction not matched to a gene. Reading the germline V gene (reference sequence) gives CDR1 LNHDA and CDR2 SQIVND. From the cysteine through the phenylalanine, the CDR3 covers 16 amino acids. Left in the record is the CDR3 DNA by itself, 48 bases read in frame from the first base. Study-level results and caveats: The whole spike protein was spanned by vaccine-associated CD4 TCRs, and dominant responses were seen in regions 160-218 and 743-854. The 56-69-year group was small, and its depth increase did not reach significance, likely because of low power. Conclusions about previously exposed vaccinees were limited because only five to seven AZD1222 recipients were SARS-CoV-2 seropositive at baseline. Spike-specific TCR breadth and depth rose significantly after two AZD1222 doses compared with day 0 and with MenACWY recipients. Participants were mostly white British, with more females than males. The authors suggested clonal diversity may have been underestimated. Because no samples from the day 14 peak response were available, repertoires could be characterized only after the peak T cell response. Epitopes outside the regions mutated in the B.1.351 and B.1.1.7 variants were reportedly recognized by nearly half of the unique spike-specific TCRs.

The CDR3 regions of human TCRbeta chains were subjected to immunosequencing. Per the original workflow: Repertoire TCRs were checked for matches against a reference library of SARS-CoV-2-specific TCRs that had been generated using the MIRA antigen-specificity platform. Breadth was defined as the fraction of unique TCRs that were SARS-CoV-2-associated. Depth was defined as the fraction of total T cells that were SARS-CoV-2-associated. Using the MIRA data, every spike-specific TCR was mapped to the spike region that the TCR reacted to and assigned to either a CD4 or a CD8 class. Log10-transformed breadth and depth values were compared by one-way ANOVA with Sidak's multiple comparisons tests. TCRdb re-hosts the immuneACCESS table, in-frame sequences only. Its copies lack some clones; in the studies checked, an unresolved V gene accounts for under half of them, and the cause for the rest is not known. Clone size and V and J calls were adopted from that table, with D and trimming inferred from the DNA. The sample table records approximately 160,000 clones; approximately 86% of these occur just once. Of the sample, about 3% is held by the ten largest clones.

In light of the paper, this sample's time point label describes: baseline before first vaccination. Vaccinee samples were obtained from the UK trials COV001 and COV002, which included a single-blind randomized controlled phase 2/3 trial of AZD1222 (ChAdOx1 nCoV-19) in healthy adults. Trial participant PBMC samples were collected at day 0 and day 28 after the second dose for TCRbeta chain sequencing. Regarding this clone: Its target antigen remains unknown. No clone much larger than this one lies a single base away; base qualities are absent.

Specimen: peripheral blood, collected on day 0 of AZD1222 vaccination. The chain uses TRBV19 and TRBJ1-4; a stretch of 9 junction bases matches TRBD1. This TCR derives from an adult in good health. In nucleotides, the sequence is TGTGCCAGTAGTCTATCGTGGGACAGGGTGCGTGAAAAACTGTTTTTT. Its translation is CASSLSWDRVREKLFF.